This T cell receptor beta chain was retrieved from a study of cytotoxic CD8 clonotypes in ibrutinib-treated CLL. Whole-study results and caveats: Clonality was higher at baseline than in age-matched healthy donors and tracked circulating CD8+ T-cell counts. Ibrutinib response saw clonality rise, and progression saw it return toward baseline.

Measured with immunoSEQ multiplex PCR; TCRdb has only the in-frame clones, and not every one. The data contain approximately 340,000 clones, roughly 70% of them singletons. The sample holds a few counts of this clone. No antigen is known for it. CDR1 is SGHAT, CDR2 FQNNGV, per germline. Trimming stripped 5 bases from V and 7 bases from J, with 8 bases between. The CDR3 runs to 11 residues. The receptor's source is a human donor with chronic lymphocytic leukemia. The sequencing used PBMCs, collected after 36 months of ibrutinib treatment. The chain carries TRBV11-2 and TRBJ1-1; D gene uncertain. This CDR3 reads CASSLTDEAFF. In DNA, the CDR3 is TGTGCCAGCAGCCTAACAGATGAAGCTTTCTTT.